The present entry profiles one TCR beta chain with its context. Its cognate antigen is unknown. This sample stems from a study of beta chain features in type 1 diabetes. Broader study findings: Shortening of TCRB CDR3s, moderate but significant, appeared in all four CD4+ subsets of Type 1 diabetes patients.

Germline trimming cut 4 bases from V and 6 bases from J; bases unmatched to any gene: 11. The CDR3 loop spans 15 amino acids. CDR1 GTSNPN and CDR2 SVGIG come from the germline V gene (reference sequence). Expressed TCRB transcripts were sequenced, since all the RNA that had been isolated was reverse transcribed. An average of roughly 930,000 reads was obtained from stem cell-like memory T cell samples. Sequencing was performed with immunoSEQ multiplex PCR; in TCRdb, only in-frame clones are kept and a portion is missing. The sample lists approximately 120,000 clones; around 40% were seen once. The sequence derives from a woman between 18 and 30 years old in good health. The sample comprised stem cell memory CD4+ T cells from blood. The V gene is TRBV30, the J gene TRBJ2-7; TRBD2 matches 11 bases. CDR3 loop: CAWTRTSGSLREQYF. In nucleotides, the CDR3 is TGTGCCTGGACCCGTACTAGCGGGAGTCTGCGCGAGCAGTACTTC.